The 10 T cell receptor beta chains given below trace back to one sample, sequenced in a study of blood T cells in healthy people across ages. For the second PCR, which ran for about 6 to 12 cycles, a sample-barcoded 5' primer and a J-beta primer mix were used. TCRdb used MiXCR to reprocess the 5' RACE reads, holding one entry per CDR3 protein. The profile shows roughly 1,800,000 distinct CDR3 sequences, roughly 52% of them singletons. Sequenced: blood. Every receptor here comes from a woman aged 40-49 years in good health.

V usage is TRBV10-3 and J usage is TRBJ1-2; possible D gene TRBD1, 6 bases. The CDR3 totals 14 residues. Germline-derived CDR1 and CDR2 are ENHRY and SYGVKD. V lost 2 bases, J lost 2 bases, and 9 bases lay in between. The CDR3 region is CAISETQGNYGYTF. DNA of the CDR3: TGTGCCATCAGTGAGACACAGGGAAACTATGGCTACACCTTC.

The V gene is TRBV28, the J gene TRBJ1-5, with TRBD1 matching over 8 bases. The J segment lost 3 bases and the V segment lost 5 bases, leaving 6 bases of the junction unmatched. In germline, CDR1 is MDHEN, CDR2 SYDVKM. The CDR3 runs 15 residues. The CDR3 loop is CASSPPGGPNQPQHF. CDR3 bases: TGTGCCAGCAGTCCTCCAGGGGGCCCCAATCAGCCCCAGCATTTT.

The chain joins TRBV6-2 or TRBV6-3 to TRBJ2-5, with 9 bases lining up with TRBD2. Germline V gives CDR1 MNHEY, CDR2 SVGEGT. Trimming cost V 3 bases and J 5 bases; bases outside gene matches: 7. The CDR3 loop spans 15 amino acids. The DNA for the CDR3 is TGTGCCAGCAGTTATACGGGACTAGCAACGGAGACCCAGTACTTC. The encoded protein is CASSYTGLATETQYF.

V and J are TRBV10-3 and TRBJ2-5, with a tentative D call TRBD1 (6 bases). Trimming pared 5 bases from V and 5 bases from J, leaving 12 bases between. CDR1 is ENHRY, CDR2 SYGVKD, per germline. The CDR3 runs 13 residues. This CDR3 is CAISQDSRETQYF. In DNA, the CDR3 is TGTGCCATCAGTCAGGACAGCCGGGAGACCCAGTACTTC.

On this clonotype itself: In this CDR3 the conserved last residue, phenylalanine or tryptophan, is missing, so a read error is likely. The chain links TRBV27 to TRBJ2-5; the D is unclear. The CDR3 is 15 residues long. Trimming cost V 2 bases and J 1 base, with 11 bases left between them. CDR1 MNHEY and CDR2 SMNVEV come from the germline V gene (reference sequence). The CDR3 DNA is TGTGCCAGCAGTTTACTCACAAGCCCCCAAGAGACCCAGTACTAC. Protein product: CASSLLTSPQETQYY.

This clonotype was observed a handful of times. The J gene is TRBJ2-7, the V gene TRBV4-3; D gene uncertain. V lost 4 bases, J lost 0 bases, and 13 bases lay in between. CDR1 is LGHNA and CDR2 is YSLEER in the germline V gene. There are 15 residues in the CDR3. The CDR3 bases are TGCGCCAGCAGCCCAAGTCCCAGGAGCTCCTACGAGCAGTACTTC. Protein sequence: CASSPSPRSSYEQYF.

V and J are TRBV7-2 and TRBJ2-1, with D perhaps matching TRBD2 (5 bases). The CDR3 runs 13 residues. Trimming removed 2 bases at V and 9 bases at J, with 11 bases between. The V gene's germline CDR1 is SGHTA and CDR2 FQGNSA. DNA of the CDR3: TGTGCCAGCAGCTTAAACGGGGTAGTTGAGCAGTTCTTC. Its protein product is CASSLNGVVEQFF.

This clonotype was recorded at least ten times. The V gene is TRBV10-3, the J gene TRBJ2-5; 8 nucleotides line up with TRBD1. J was trimmed by 1 base and V by 2 bases; bases with no gene match: 9. CDR1 ENHRY and CDR2 SYGVKD come from the germline V gene. The CDR3 totals 17 residues. The CDR3 coding sequence is TGTGCCATCAGTGAGGACCGGGACAGGCCTTTCCAAGAGACCCAGTACTTC. It specifies CAISEDRDRPFQETQYF.

The chain combines TRBV7-9 with TRBJ1-6; 9 nucleotides align to TRBD1. This CDR3 comprises 17 residues. Unmatched junction bases numbered 11, after V lost 5 bases and J lost 6 bases. Germline V gives CDR1 SEHNR, CDR2 FQNEAQ (reference sequence). The CDR3 region is CASSASRGQGINSPLHF. The CDR3 DNA is TGTGCCAGCAGCGCAAGCCGGGGACAGGGCATTAATTCACCCCTCCACTTT.

This clonotype was seen only once. V is TRBV20-1 and J is TRBJ2-7, with 9 bases aligning to TRBD2. There are 15 residues in the CDR3. CDR1 and CDR2 from the germline V gene are DFQATT and SNEGSKA (reference sequence). V gave up 2 bases and J gave up 0 bases; unmatched junction bases: 5. In DNA, the CDR3 is TGCAGTGCTAGATTACTAGCGGGTGCCTCCTACGAGCAGTACTTC. Protein sequence: CSARLLAGASYEQYF.